The 2 T cell receptor beta chains reported below all come from one sample, sequenced in a study of control samples from healthy donors and cancer patients. The repertoire was sequenced with immunoSEQ multiplex PCR; TCRdb's copy has only in-frame clones and lacks some. This table has about 130,000 clones, 80% to 95% appearing once. The sequenced sample was blood. The receptors were gathered from a middle-aged man in good health.

The rearrangement uses TRBV19 and TRBJ1-5; 8 positions agree with TRBD1. V was pared by 2 bases and J by 4 bases, with 4 bases of the junction left unmatched. The CDR3 spans 15 residues. In germline, CDR1 is LNHDA, CDR2 SQIVND (reference sequence). The CDR3 loop is CASSIIDRGNQPQHF. CDR3 coding DNA: TGTGCCAGTAGTATAATAGACAGGGGTAATCAGCCCCAGCATTTT.

The rearrangement links TRBV29-1 to TRBJ1-1; D gene uncertain. Trimming left V 7 bases short and J 5 bases short, with 17 bases between. Per germline, CDR1 SQVTM and CDR2 ANQGSEA. CDR3 length: 13 residues. The CDR3 sequence is CSGRLGVVTEAFF. The CDR3 bases are TGCAGCGGTAGATTGGGAGTGGTGACTGAAGCTTTCTTT.